This TCR beta chain was observed in a study of regulatory T cells in long-lasting Graves disease. Across the whole study: New Graves' disease cases had less than 3 months of antithyroid drugs.

Concerning this clonotype itself: It is likely a read error, because the conserved phenylalanine at the end of the CDR3 is missing.

Unmatched junction bases numbered 10, after V lost 5 bases and J lost 6 bases. The CDR3 loop spans 14 amino acids. Germline loops: CDR1 DFQATT, CDR2 SNEGSKA (reference sequence). Time point here: newly diagnosed GD, antithyroid drugs for less than 3 months. Extracted PBMC RNA gave rise to the TCR library. According to the study, TCR beta libraries were built with iRepertoire HTBI primers and CDR3-region Arm-PCR. MiXCR, run by TCRdb on the multiplex PCR reads, gives a single entry per CDR3 protein. The sample holds over 350,000 distinct CDR3 sequences, 14% seen once. These data were likewise used in another study, on T cells in Graves' hyperthyroidism and ophthalmopathy. Per that study: Researchers ran a first-round RT-PCR on the TCR CDR3 using the HTBI primer set.

This rearrangement joins TRBV20-1 to TRBJ2-5; 9 bases align to TRBD1. The source was peripheral blood mononuclear cells (PBMCs), collected at new diagnosis, from a patient treated with antithyroid drugs. This clonotype was sampled from a woman between 50 and 59 years old with Graves disease. The CDR3: CSAPGTGYFKTQYL. In DNA form, the CDR3 reads TGCAGTGCTCCGGGGACAGGGTATTTTAAGACCCAGTACCTC.